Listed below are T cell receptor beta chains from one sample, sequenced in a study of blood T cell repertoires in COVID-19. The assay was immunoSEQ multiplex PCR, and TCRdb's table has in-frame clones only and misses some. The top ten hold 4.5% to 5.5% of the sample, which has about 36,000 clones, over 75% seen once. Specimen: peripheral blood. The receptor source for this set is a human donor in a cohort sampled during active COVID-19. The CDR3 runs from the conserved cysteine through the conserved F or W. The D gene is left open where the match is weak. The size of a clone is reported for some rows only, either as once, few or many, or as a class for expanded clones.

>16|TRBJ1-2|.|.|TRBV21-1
TGTGCCAGCAGCAAATCGACAGGGGTGCGTCTCTATGGCTACACCTTC
CASSKSTGVRLYGYTF
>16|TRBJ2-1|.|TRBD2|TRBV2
TGTGCCAGCACCCCAAGTGGCGGGAGGGCCCACAATGAGCAGTTCTTC
CASTPSGGRAHNEQFF
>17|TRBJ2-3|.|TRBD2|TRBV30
TGTGCCTGGAGTGTTGGGACTAGCGGGAGGATGACGGATACGCAGTATTTT
CAWSVGTSGRMTDTQYF
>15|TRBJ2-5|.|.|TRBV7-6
TGTGCCAGCAGCTTAGCGAATGCTAGGGGAGAGACCCAGTACTTC
CASSLANARGETQYF
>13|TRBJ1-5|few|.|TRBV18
TGTGCCAGCTCACCGGGGGGTTGGCAGCCCCAGCATTTT
CASSPGGWQPQHF
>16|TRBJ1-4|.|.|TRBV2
TGTGCCAGCAAGGAAAGGAGCTTGGCAACTAATGAAAAACTGTTTTTT
CASKERSLATNEKLFF
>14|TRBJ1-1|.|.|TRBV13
TGTGCCAGCAGCCGCGGGGGTGCGGGGACTGAAGCTTTCTTT
CASSRGGAGTEAFF
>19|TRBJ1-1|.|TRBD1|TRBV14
TGTGCCAGCAGCCAAGTTGAACGGAGGGACAGGGAATTCCGGAGGGCAGCTTTCTTT
CASSQVERRDREFRRAAFF
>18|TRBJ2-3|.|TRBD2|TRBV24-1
TGTGCCACCAGTGCGGGCCCGTGGGAGGGACCGAGCACAGATACGCAGTATTTT
CATSAGPWEGPSTDTQYF
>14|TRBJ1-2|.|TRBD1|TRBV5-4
TGTGCCAGCAGCTCGGACAGGGATAACTATGGCTACACCTTC
CASSSDRDNYGYTF
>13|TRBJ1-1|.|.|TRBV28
TGTGCCGCCGGCCCCGGGGTGGGTACTGAAGCTTTCTTT
CAAGPGVGTEAFF
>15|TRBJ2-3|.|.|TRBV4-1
TGCGCCAGCAGCGGTCGAACTAGTTTCGCAGATACGCAGTATTTT
CASSGRTSFADTQYF
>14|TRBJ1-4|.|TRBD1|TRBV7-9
TGTGCCAGCAGCTTGAGACAGGGTGGCGAAAAACTGTTTTTT
CASSLRQGGEKLFF
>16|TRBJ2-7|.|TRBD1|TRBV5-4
TGTGCCAGCAGCACCCGGACAGGGGGGTGGCCCTACGAGCAGTACTTC
CASSTRTGGWPYEQYF
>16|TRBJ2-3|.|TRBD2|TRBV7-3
TGTGCCAGCAGCTTATTAGCGGGAGGGGGGCCAGATACGCAGTATTTT
CASSLLAGGGPDTQYF
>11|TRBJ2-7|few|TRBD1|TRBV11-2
TGTGCCAGCAGCTCGGCCGGGACAGGGCTGTTC
CASSSAGTGLF
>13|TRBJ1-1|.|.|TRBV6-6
TGTGCCAGCAGTTACACCACGGGCACTGAAGCTTTCTTT
CASSYTTGTEAFF
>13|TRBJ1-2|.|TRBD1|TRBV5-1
TGCGCCAGCAGCAGCGGACAGGCCTATGGCTACACCTTC
CASSSGQAYGYTF
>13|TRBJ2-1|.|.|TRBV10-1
TGCGCCAGCAGTGCCTCGGGCTACAATGAGCAGTTCTTC
CASSASGYNEQFF
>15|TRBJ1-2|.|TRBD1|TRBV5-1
TGCGCCAGCAGCATCTCCGGGACAGGGGGCGAGGGCTACACCTTC
CASSISGTGGEGYTF
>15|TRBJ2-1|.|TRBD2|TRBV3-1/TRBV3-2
TGTGCCAGCAGCCCGGGACTAGCGGGAGACGGTGAGCAGTTCTTC
CASSPGLAGDGEQFF
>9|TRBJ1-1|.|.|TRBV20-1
TGCAGTGTCCAGGGTGAAGCTTTCTTT
CSVQGEAFF
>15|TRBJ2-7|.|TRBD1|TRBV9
TGTGCCAGCAGCGTAACCGGGACAGCCTCCTACGAGCAGTACTTC
CASSVTGTASYEQYF
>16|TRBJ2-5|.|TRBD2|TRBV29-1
TGCAGCCCCAAATGGGGGGCTAGCGGGTACCAAGAGACCCAGTACTTC
CSPKWGASGYQETQYF
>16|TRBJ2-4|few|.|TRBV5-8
TGTGCCAGCAGCCCCTCCGCAGCTGCAGGCAAAAACATTCAGTACTTC
CASSPSAAAGKNIQYF
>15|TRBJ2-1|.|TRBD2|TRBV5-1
TGCGCCAGCAGCCCGACTAGCGGGAGTTCGAGTGAGCAGTTCTTC
CASSPTSGSSSEQFF
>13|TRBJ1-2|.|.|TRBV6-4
TGTGCCAGCAGTGCAACAGGGACGGGTGGCTACACCTTC
CASSATGTGGYTF
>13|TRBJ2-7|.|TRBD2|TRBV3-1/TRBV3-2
TGTGCCAGCAACCTAGCGGGAGGTCACGAGCAGTACTTC
CASNLAGGHEQYF
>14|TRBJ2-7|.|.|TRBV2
TGTGCCAGCAGGTCCGGGACAAACTACTACGAGCAGTACTTC
CASRSGTNYYEQYF
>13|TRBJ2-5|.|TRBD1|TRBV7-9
TGTGCCAGCAGCTTTACAGGGGTCGAGACCCAGTACTTC
CASSFTGVETQYF
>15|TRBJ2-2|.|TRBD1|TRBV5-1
TGCGCCAGCAGTCTGGGACAGGGGGCCCCCGGGGAGCTGTTTTTT
CASSLGQGAPGELFF
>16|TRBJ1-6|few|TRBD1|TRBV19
TGTGCCAGTAGTATGCCTACAGGGGTGCTTAATTCACCCCTCCACTTT
CASSMPTGVLNSPLHF
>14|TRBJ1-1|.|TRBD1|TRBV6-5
TGTGCCAGCAGAAACAGGGGGCATGGGACTGAAGCTTTCTTT
CASRNRGHGTEAFF
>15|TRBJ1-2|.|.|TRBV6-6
TGTGCCAGCAGTTACATACAGGATACCCCCTATGGCTACACCTTC
CASSYIQDTPYGYTF
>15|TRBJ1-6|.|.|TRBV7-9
TGTGCCAGCAGCCCCCCTCCAGGGTTCGGTTCACCCCTCCACTTT
CASSPPPGFGSPLHF
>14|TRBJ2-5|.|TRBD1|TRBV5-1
TGCGCCAGCAGCTTCCCGGACAGGGTAGAGACCCAGTACTTC
CASSFPDRVETQYF
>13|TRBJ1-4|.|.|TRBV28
TGTGCCAGCAGTCCGGGGAATCTTGAAAAACTGTTTTTT
CASSPGNLEKLFF
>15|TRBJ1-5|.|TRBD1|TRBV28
TGTGCCAGCAGTTCGGGACAGAATAGCAATCAGCCCCAGCATTTT
CASSSGQNSNQPQHF
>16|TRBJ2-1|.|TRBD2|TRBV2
TGTGCCAGCAGGGCCCTTCCTAGCGGGAGAGGGGATGAGCAGTTCTTC
CASRALPSGRGDEQFF
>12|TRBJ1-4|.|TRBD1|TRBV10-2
TGCGCCAGTACAGGGGGTCGTGAAAAACTGTTTTTT
CASTGGREKLFF
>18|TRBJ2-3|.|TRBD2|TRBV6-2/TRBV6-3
TGTGCCAGCAGTTACTCAGTCCTAGCGGGAGTTAGGACAGATACGCAGTATTTT
CASSYSVLAGVRTDTQYF
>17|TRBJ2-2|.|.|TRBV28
TGTGCCAGCAGTTTGGCAGGCCCTCCCGCCCACACCGGGGAGCTGTTTTTT
CASSLAGPPAHTGELFF
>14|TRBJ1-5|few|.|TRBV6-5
TGTGCCAGCAGCCTGACAGAGAGCAATCAGCCCCAGCATTTT
CASSLTESNQPQHF
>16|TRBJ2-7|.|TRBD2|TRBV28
TGTGCCAGCAGCCCCCCGGGACTAGCAGCCCGGAACGAGCAGTACTTC
CASSPPGLAARNEQYF
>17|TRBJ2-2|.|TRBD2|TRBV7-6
TGTGCCAGCAGCTTGGGATCGGGCGGGAGAGGCACCGGGGAGCTGTTTTTT
CASSLGSGGRGTGELFF
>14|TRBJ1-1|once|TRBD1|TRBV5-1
TGCGCCAGCGGGCCAGGGGGCGGGAACACTGAAGCTTTCTTT
CASGPGGGNTEAFF
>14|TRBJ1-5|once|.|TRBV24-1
TGTGCCACCAGTGAACACCGGGACAATCAGCCCCAGCATTTT
CATSEHRDNQPQHF
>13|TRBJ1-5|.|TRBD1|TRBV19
TGTGCCAGCGGGACAGGGGTGAATCAGCCCCAGCATTTT
CASGTGVNQPQHF
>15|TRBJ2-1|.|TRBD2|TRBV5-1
TGCGCCAGCAGCTTGGGACTAGCGGGAGGCAATGAGCAGTTCTTC
CASSLGLAGGNEQFF
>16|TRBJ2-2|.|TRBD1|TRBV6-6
TGTGCCAGCAGTTACTCGGACAGGGGAAACACCGGGGAGCTGTTTTTT
CASSYSDRGNTGELFF
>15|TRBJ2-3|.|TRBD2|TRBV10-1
TGCGCCAGCAGTGAAGCGGGGGGTGGCACAGATACGCAGTATTTT
CASSEAGGGTDTQYF
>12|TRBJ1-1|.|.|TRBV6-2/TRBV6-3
TGTGCCAGCAGTACTGGGGGGGGGACGGCTTTCTTT
CASSTGGGTAFF
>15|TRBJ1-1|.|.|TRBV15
TGTGCCACCAGCAGAGATGGCAGGAAGAACACTGAAGCTTTCTTT
CATSRDGRKNTEAFF
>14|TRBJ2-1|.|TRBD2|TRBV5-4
TGTGCCAGCAGCTACGGGACTAGAGTCGGTGAGCAGTTCTTC
CASSYGTRVGEQFF
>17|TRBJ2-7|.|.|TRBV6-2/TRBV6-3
TGTGCCAGCAGTTACTCTCTTACGGGACTGAGTCGAGTCGAGCAGTACTTC
CASSYSLTGLSRVEQYF